This T cell receptor (beta chain) was retrieved from a study of cytomegalovirus exposure and HLA in healthy donors. CDR1 is SGDLS, CDR2 YYNGEE, per germline. V shed 4 bases, J shed 7 bases, and the junction held 10 bases outside the gene matches. The CDR3 covers 14 residues. 60 Vbeta and 13 Jbeta primers were used in PCR. The protocol was immunoSEQ multiplex PCR, while the TCRdb copy is restricted to in-frame clones and leaves out a portion. The sample holds 150,000 to 200,000 clones, 81% seen once. At collection, donors were nominally healthy, but unrecorded immune exposures were probable. This TCR derives from a woman between 18 and 29 years old in good health and CMV-seronegative. The genes are TRBV9 and TRBJ2-5; 7 nucleotides agree with TRBD2. Specimen: PBMCs. The CDR3: CASSRDYLGGTQYF. The CDR3 DNA reads as TGTGCCAGCAGCCGGGACTACCTTGGGGGGACCCAGTACTTC.